The 19 T cell receptor beta chains listed next were all sequenced from one sample in a study of blood T cell repertoires in COVID-19. Sequenced by immunoSEQ multiplex PCR; TCRdb stores in-frame clones only, minus some. The data contain fewer than 300,000 clones, 90% of them singletons. Sequenced input: peripheral blood. These receptors came from a woman in her 50s with COVID-19, enrolled during active disease.

The chain is built from TRBV30 and TRBJ2-5; 10 bases map to TRBD2. This CDR3 spans 12 amino acids. Germline V CDR1 and CDR2: GTSNPN, SVGIG (reference sequence). V shed 7 bases, J shed 5 bases, and the junction held 4 bases outside the gene matches. The CDR3 coding sequence is TGTGCCTCTAGCGGGAGCGGGGAGACCCAGTACTTC. Translation gives CASSGSGETQYF.

The V call is TRBV7-9, the J call TRBJ2-1; D is possibly TRBD1 (6 bases). V was cut by 5 bases and J by 0 bases, with 14 bases left in between. The CDR3 runs 16 residues. Germline CDR1 is SEHNR and CDR2 is FQNEAQ (reference sequence). The CDR3 DNA follows: TGTGCCAGCAGCCCGTGGGGGCAGAGCTCCTACAATGAGCAGTTCTTC. This gives the protein CASSPWGQSSYNEQFF.

This chain links TRBV28 with TRBJ1-3, with 7 bases lining up with TRBD1. The V gene's germline CDR1 is MDHEN and CDR2 SYDVKM. This CDR3 contains 14 residues. V gave up 6 bases and J gave up 0 bases; unmatched junction bases: 2. This CDR3 reads CASRGDSSGNTIYF. The CDR3 DNA reads as TGTGCCAGCAGGGGGGACAGCTCTGGAAACACCATATATTTT.

This clone showed up just once. CDR3 amino acids: CASSLSAPGLAGFRELFF. CDR3 DNA: TGTGCCAGCAGTTTATCGGCTCCGGGACTAGCGGGATTCAGGGAGCTGTTTTTT. V usage is TRBV27 and J usage is TRBJ2-2; 13 bases fit TRBD2. V dropped 0 bases and J dropped 9; count of bases not matched to a gene: 10. The germline gives CDR1 MNHEY, CDR2 SMNVEV (reference sequence). The CDR3 covers 18 residues.

This clone was counted once. The chain employs TRBV24-1 and TRBJ2-3; the match to TRBD2 covers 14 bases. The CDR3 totals 16 residues. Looked up from germline, CDR1 is KGHDR and CDR2 is SFDVKD. With 3 bases clipped from V and 4 bases from J, the junction kept 2 bases outside the gene matches. Written as DNA, the CDR3 is TGTGCCACCAGTGATCCGGGACTAGCGGGGGCAGATACGCAGTATTTT. It is translated as CATSDPGLAGADTQYF.

V is TRBV11-3 and J is TRBJ2-7; 7 bases match TRBD1. The CDR3 contains 15 residues. Germline CDR1 reads SGHNT; CDR2 reads YENEEA. Trimming at V came to 1 base and at J to 2 bases, leaving 5 bases not matched to a gene. This CDR3 reads CASSLGQGNTYEQYF. Written as DNA, the CDR3 is TGTGCCAGCAGCTTAGGACAGGGAAATACCTACGAGCAGTACTTC.

This chain uses TRBV21-1 with TRBJ2-7; TRBD2, the table's D call, lacks a check against the DNA. TRBV21-1 is a pseudogene locus. The CDR3 totals 14 residues. The CDR3 protein is CASSKDPSAHEQYF. CDR3 nucleotide sequence: TGTGCCAGCAGCAAAGATCCGAGTGCCCACGAGCAGTACTTC.

There are a few counts of this clone. The V gene is TRBV7-2, the J gene TRBJ1-2; unclear D gene. V lost 5 bases and J lost 5, with 12 bases in between. The germline V gene encodes CDR1 SGHTA and CDR2 FQGNSA. This CDR3 is 13 amino acids long. In nucleotides, the CDR3 is TGTGCCAGCAGCATAGGGTCGGGGTATGGCTACACCTTC. It is translated as CASSIGSGYGYTF. Complete variable domain (other parts from reference TRBV7-2 and TRBJ1-2): GAGVSQSPSNKVTEKGKDVELRCDPISGHTALYWYRQSLGQGLEFLIYFQGNSAPDKSGLPSDRFSAERTGGSVSTLTIQRTQQEDSAVYLCASSIGSGYGYTFGSGTRLTVV.

The chain uses TRBV4-3 and TRBJ1-1; 7 bases are a match to TRBD1. Trimming removed 1 base from V and 7 bases from J; junction bases left unmatched: 9. This CDR3 is built from 15 residues. Germline V gene sequence: CDR1 LGHNA, CDR2 YSLEER. The CDR3 DNA reads TGCGCCAGCAGCCAAGTACTGGGACAGCCCGGTGAAGCTTTCTTT. Its protein product is CASSQVLGQPGEAFF.

V usage is TRBV13 and J usage is TRBJ1-4; 7 nucleotides line up with TRBD1. Per the germline V gene, CDR1 is PRHDT and CDR2 is FYEKMQ (reference sequence). Trimming at V came to 2 bases and at J to 8 bases, leaving 5 bases not matched to a gene. The CDR3 consists of 14 residues. The CDR3 here is CASSLYRGSEKLFF. The CDR3 DNA is TGTGCCAGCAGCTTATACAGGGGTTCGGAAAAACTGTTTTTT.

This clone was seen a handful of times. The rearrangement links TRBV30 to TRBJ2-1; 8 bases are a match to TRBD1. The CDR3 has 12 amino acids. Germline trimming cut 2 bases from V and 8 bases from J; bases unmatched to any gene: 2. Germline assignment: CDR1 GTSNPN and CDR2 SVGIG (reference sequence). The CDR3 DNA reads TGTGCCTGGAGTACAGGGGGGTATGAGCAGTTCTTC. This gives the protein CAWSTGGYEQFF.

This clone showed up just a few times. The rearrangement uses TRBV27 and TRBJ1-1, with TRBD1 matching 7 bases. The J segment lost 5 bases and the V segment lost 3 bases, leaving 3 bases of the junction unmatched. This CDR3 is built from 13 residues. Germline-derived CDR1 and CDR2 are MNHEY and SMNVEV (reference sequence). CDR3 amino acids: CASSLTGRTEAFF. DNA of the CDR3: TGTGCCAGCAGTTTGACAGGGCGGACTGAAGCTTTCTTT.

The chain combines TRBV4-2 with TRBJ2-1; D is possibly TRBD2 (5 bases). V lost 3 bases to trimming and J lost 4 bases, with 13 bases between them. CDR1 LGHNA and CDR2 YNFKEQ come from the germline V gene. The CDR3 runs to 15 residues. The CDR3 loop reads CASSHQREGYNEQFF. CDR3 DNA: TGTGCCAGCAGCCACCAGCGCGAGGGTTACAATGAGCAGTTCTTC.

The rearrangement uses TRBV2 and TRBJ2-5; D call uncertain. Germline V gene data show CDR1 as SNHLY and CDR2 as FYNNEI. V lost 9 bases and J 2 bases, leaving 7 bases between the germline ends. The CDR3 is 11 amino acids. The CDR3 DNA reads as TGTGCCAGTCGAGTTCAAGAGACCCAGTACTTC. Protein product: CASRVQETQYF. Using reference TRBV2 and TRBJ2-5 for the parts outside the CDR3, the full variable domain is EPEVTQTPSHQVTQMGQEVILRCVPISNHLYFYWYRQILGQKVEFLVSFYNNEISEKSEIFDDQFSVERPDGSNFTLKIRSTKLEDSAMYFCASRVQETQYFGPGTRLLVL.

This clone has only one observation. The chain combines TRBV14 with TRBJ2-6, with 13 bases that match TRBD2. This CDR3 region has 15 residues. Germline CDR1 reads SGHDN; CDR2 reads FVKESK. V was clipped by 6 bases and J by 13 bases; unmatched bases: 9. The CDR3 spells CASSKSGLAGVVLTF. The CDR3 DNA follows: TGTGCCAGCAGTAAGTCAGGACTAGCGGGAGTGGTCCTGACTTTC.

V usage is TRBV6-5 and J usage is TRBJ2-7; possibly TRBD2 for D (5 bases). From germline, CDR1 is MNHEY and CDR2 SVGAGI. The CDR3 is 14 amino acids. V was shortened by 7 bases and J by 0 bases, with 13 bases between the two germline ends. The CDR3 protein is CASKSSPSSYEQYF. The CDR3 DNA is TGTGCCAGCAAGTCTAGCCCCAGCTCCTACGAGCAGTACTTC.

On this clone: Lacking the conserved final phenylalanine or tryptophan, this CDR3 likely reflects a read error. The DNA is left out, because the CDR3 cannot be placed on it with certainty; the CDR3 is given as TCRdb lists it. The chain recombines TRBV7-9 with TRBJ2-7; the table's TRBD1 call for D was not verified on the DNA. The CDR3 extends over 12 residues, inclusive of both ends. The germline CDR1 and CDR2 sequences are SEHNR and FQNEAQ (reference sequence). CDR3 region: CASSFHLEGAFI.

The chain couples TRBV5-6 to TRBJ2-7; 13 bases are shared with TRBD2. Germline trimming cut 5 bases from V and 6 bases from J; bases unmatched to any gene: 2. The germline gives CDR1 SGHDT, CDR2 YYEEEE. The CDR3 sequence is 13 residues long. The CDR3 sequence is CASRRTSGSEQYF. As DNA, the CDR3 is TGTGCCAGCAGGCGGACTAGCGGGAGCGAGCAGTACTTC.

The V gene is TRBV18, the J gene TRBJ2-3, with 10 bases identical to TRBD1. The CDR3 length is 15 residues. Losses at the gene ends were 5 bases for V and 6 bases for J; bases not matched to a gene: 8. Germline values: CDR1 KGHSH, CDR2 LQKENI. The CDR3 DNA follows: TGTGCCAGCTCAGCGACAGGGGGCGGTTTTGATACGCAGTATTTT. Amino acid sequence: CASSATGGGFDTQYF.